This TCR beta chain was recorded in a study of blood T cell repertoires in COVID-19. Study overall: Donors in the United States, Italy and Spain gave samples during acute or convalescent COVID-19.

Per germline, CDR1 MNHEY and CDR2 SMNVEV (reference sequence). This CDR3 contains 14 residues. The V end lost 0 bases, the J end lost 5 bases, and 10 bases lay between the germline ends. Authors' methods: Amplification with reference gene primers provided the estimates of nucleated cell counts. TCRdb keeps only in-frame clones here, not all; method: immunoSEQ multiplex PCR. Clone size and the V and J calls come from that table; the DNA yielded D and trimming. The sample comprises about 220,000 clones, approximately 85% of which are singletons, and around 5% rests with the top ten. The TCR sequence derives from a woman in her 70s with acute or convalescent COVID-19. This chain uses TRBV27 with TRBJ1-2; tentative D call: TRBD1 (5 bases). Material: peripheral blood. CDR3 sequence (DNA): TGTGCCAGCAGTTTATCGCTCGGGACTTATGGCTACACCTTC. This translates into CASSLSLGTYGYTF.